This passage covers 27 T cell receptor beta chains from one sample sequenced in a study of T cells after yellow fever vaccination (dated by TCRdb to 2018 to 2020). The sample's treatment or condition label, decoded: live attenuated yellow fever vaccine strain. The library relied on 5' RACE. Sequencing was carried out with an Illumina HiSeq 2500. TCRdb ran its own pipeline on the public reads, namely fastp trimming at Q25 and MiXCR clone calling, and kept in-frame beta chains. Rows are unified per CDR3 protein, each entry keeping the most common DNA and genes. The sample yields hundreds of thousands of distinct CDR3 sequences; about 8.7% were counted once. 15% to 20% of the sample lies in the top ten. This specimen consisted of PBMCs, obtained on the day of the first yellow fever vaccination. The receptor set was obtained from a man younger than 35 who received the YFV17D yellow fever vaccine.

The chain uses TRBV7-9 and TRBJ1-2; D gene unclear. Germline assignment: CDR1 SEHNR and CDR2 FQNEAQ (reference sequence). Trimming removed 5 bases at V and 8 bases at J, with 12 bases between. This CDR3 has 12 residues. In nucleotides, the CDR3 is TGTGCCAGCAGCCGGATAACCGACGGCTACACCTTC. Its protein is CASSRITDGYTF.

The chain employs TRBV4-2 and TRBJ2-5; possibly TRBD2 for D (6 bases). Trimming pared 0 bases from V and 5 bases from J, leaving 16 bases between. Germline V gives CDR1 LGHNA, CDR2 YNFKEQ. The CDR3 consists of 16 residues. CDR3 sequence reads: CASSQEPGGARETQYF. The DNA for the CDR3 is TGTGCCAGCAGCCAAGAACCAGGCGGGGCACGTGAGACCCAGTACTTC.

This CDR3 reads CASSLSSPTAGANVLTF. The CDR3 DNA sequence: TGTGCCAGCAGCTTATCTTCCCCGACAGCCGGGGCCAACGTCCTGACTTTC. The V gene is TRBV7-6, the J gene TRBJ2-6, with a weak D call TRBD1 (5 bases). CDR1 is SGHVS, CDR2 FNYEAQ, per germline. Trimming stripped 2 bases from V and 4 bases from J, with 15 bases between. CDR3 length equals 17 residues.

The chain carries TRBV3-1 and TRBJ2-7; 7 bases are shared with TRBD1. This CDR3 is 14 amino acids long. Trimming at V came to 3 bases and at J to 3 bases, leaving 5 bases not matched to a gene. Per germline, CDR1 LGHDT and CDR2 YNNKEL (reference sequence). The chain's CDR3 is CASSQGQSYYEQYF. The CDR3 nucleotides are TGTGCCAGCAGCCAGGGACAGTCATACTACGAGCAGTACTTC.

A remark on this clonotype: This sequence may be a read error, since a much larger clone differs from it by one base. This CDR3 fails to terminate in the conserved phenylalanine or tryptophan, so it likely reflects a read error. The chain joins TRBV10-3 to TRBJ2-6, with 11 bases fitting TRBD1. Germline V gene sequence: CDR1 ENHRY, CDR2 SYGVKD. CDR3 length: 16 residues. The ends lost 6 bases at V and 1 base at J; junction bases unmatched: 2. The chain's CDR3 is CAISGTGGSGANVLTY. CDR3 nucleotide sequence: TGTGCCATCAGCGGGACAGGGGGATCTGGGGCCAACGTCCTGACTTAC.

There are a few counts of this clonotype. The rearrangement links TRBV9 to TRBJ2-1, with TRBD2 matching 9 bases. J lost 0 bases, V lost 4 bases, and 11 bases had no gene match. CDR3 length: 18 residues. Germline V lookup: CDR1 SGDLS, CDR2 YYNGEE. The chain's CDR3 is CASSPGVAGAHSYNEQFF. The CDR3 nucleotides are TGTGCCAGCAGCCCGGGGGTAGCGGGGGCGCACTCCTACAATGAGCAGTTCTTC. The full variable domain, rest sourced from reference TRBV9 and TRBJ2-1, is DSGVTQTPKHLITATGQRVTLRCSPRSGDLSVYWYQQSLDQGLQFLIQYYNGEERAKGNILERFSAQQFPDLHSELNLSSLELGDSALYFCASSPGVAGAHSYNEQFFGPGTRLTVL.

V usage is TRBV12-3 or TRBV12-4 and J usage is TRBJ1-4; a possible D gene is TRBD1 (5 bases). The CDR3 spans 14 residues. The V end lost 6 bases, the J end lost 7 bases, and 15 bases lay between the germline ends. The CDR3 spells CASSSRRGVEKLFF. As DNA, the CDR3 is TGTGCCAGCAGCTCCCGTCGAGGGGTTGAAAAACTGTTTTTT.

Many counts were recorded for this clonotype. This rearrangement joins TRBV5-1 to TRBJ2-5, with 7 bases matching TRBD1. CDR1 and CDR2 from the germline V gene are SGHRS and YFSETQ. The CDR3 length is 14 residues. V shed 1 base and J 7 bases; nucleotides not matched to a gene: 7. The CDR3 bases are TGCGCCAGCAGCTTGACGACAGGGATGGTGACCCAGTACTTC. It specifies CASSLTTGMVTQYF.

This clonotype was counted a single time. This sequence joins TRBV7-2 and TRBJ2-7; maybe TRBD1 (6 bases). The length of the CDR3 is 13 residues. V lost 5 bases and J 3 bases, leaving 11 bases between the germline ends. Germline assignment: CDR1 SGHTA and CDR2 FQGNSA. The CDR3 DNA sequence: TGTGCCAGCAGCCGGGACACCTTCTACGAGCAGTACTTC. This sequence encodes CASSRDTFYEQYF. The full variable domain, its missing parts supplied by reference TRBV7-2 and TRBJ2-7, is GAGVSQSPSNKVTEKGKDVELRCDPISGHTALYWYRQSLGQGLEFLIYFQGNSAPDKSGLPSDRFSAERTGGSVSTLTIQRTQQEDSAVYLCASSRDTFYEQYFGPGTRLTVT.

This chain links TRBV6-6 with TRBJ1-5; no clear D. The V end was cut by 2 bases, the J end by 8 bases, with 10 bases between. The CDR3 covers 13 residues. Germline values: CDR1 MNHNY, CDR2 SVGAGI (reference sequence). As DNA, the CDR3 is TGTGCCAGCAGTTACGGCAGTCGGGAGCCCCAGCATTTT. It specifies CASSYGSREPQHF.

The rearrangement uses TRBV7-6 and TRBJ2-7; TRBD1 or TRBD2 may be the D gene (5 bases each). This CDR3 has 14 residues. Trimming took 1 base from V and 2 from J, leaving 9 bases between them. Looked up from germline, CDR1 is SGHVS and CDR2 is FNYEAQ. The CDR3 DNA reads as TGTGCCAGCAGCTTAGGGCCGGGACCCTACGAGCAGTACTTC. Amino acid sequence: CASSLGPGPYEQYF.

This clonotype appeared many times. The rearrangement joins TRBV7-9 to TRBJ2-3; no clear D gene. The CDR3 consists of 14 residues. The V end lost 5 bases, the J end lost 6 bases, and 15 bases lay between the germline ends. From germline, CDR1 is SEHNR and CDR2 FQNEAQ (reference sequence). The DNA of the CDR3 is TGTGCCAGCAGCCAGAACATTTGGTCGGATACGCAGTATTTT. Amino acids: CASSQNIWSDTQYF.

This clonotype was picked up many times. This chain connects TRBV5-1 to TRBJ1-5; no clear D. This CDR3 contains 10 residues. Germline CDR1 reads SGHRS; CDR2 reads YFSETQ. Trimming pared 2 bases from V and 7 bases from J, leaving 1 base between. The CDR3 loop reads CASSFQPQHF. In DNA, the CDR3 is TGCGCCAGCAGCTTCCAGCCCCAGCATTTT. Full variable domain (outside the CDR3, taken from reference TRBV5-1 and TRBJ1-5): KAGVTQTPRYLIKTRGQQVTLSCSPISGHRSVSWYQQTPGQGLQFLFEYFSETQRNKGNFPGRFSGRQFSNSRSEMNVSTLELGDSALYLCASSFQPQHFGDGTRLSIL.

The chain employs TRBV20-1 and TRBJ2-7; 10 bases map to TRBD1. CDR3 length equals 10 residues. CDR1 and CDR2 (germline): DFQATT, SNEGSKA (reference sequence). As DNA, the CDR3 is TGCCCGGGACAGGGGTACGAGCAGTACGTC. Translated: CPGQGYEQYV.

Many counts were recorded for this clonotype. This chain links TRBV29-1 with TRBJ2-1; the match to TRBD2 covers 10 bases. The CDR3 is 13 residues long. V lost 6 bases, J lost 6 bases, and 5 bases stayed unmatched. The germline CDR1 and CDR2 sequences are SQVTM and ANQGSEA. CDR3 bases: TGCAGCGTCGGGCAGCGGGGGGGCAATGAGCAGTTCTTC. This codes for CSVGQRGGNEQFF.

The table lists this clonotype with many counts. The chain links TRBV7-9 to TRBJ2-1; possibly TRBD2 for D (5 bases). CDR1 is SEHNR, CDR2 FQNEAQ, per germline (reference sequence). The ends were cut back, 1 base at V and 1 base at J, with 11 bases in the middle. CDR3 length equals 16 residues. The CDR3 DNA reads as TGTGCCAGCAGCTTAGTTCCTAGCCCATCCTACAATGAGCAGTTCTTC. Its protein is CASSLVPSPSYNEQFF.

V is TRBV24-1 and J is TRBJ2-2; no clear D gene. Germline V gene lookup returns CDR1 KGHDR and CDR2 SFDVKD. V dropped 1 base and J dropped 3 bases, with 2 bases sitting between them. The CDR3 consists of 13 residues. The CDR3 here is CATSDFDTGELFF. DNA for the CDR3: TGTGCCACCAGTGATTTTGACACCGGGGAGCTGTTTTTT.

The chain has TRBV6-4 and TRBJ2-2; perhaps TRBD2 as D (6 bases). Trimming pared 4 bases from V and 4 bases from J, leaving 10 bases between. This CDR3 region has 14 residues. The germline gives CDR1 MRHNA, CDR2 SNTAGT. CDR3 protein: CASSVGAGTGELFF. The CDR3 bases are TGTGCCAGCAGTGTCGGAGCGGGCACCGGGGAGCTGTTTTTT.

This clonotype was counted between two and nine times. This chain uses TRBV18 with TRBJ1-5; TRBD1 might be the D (5 bases). Germline lookup yields CDR1 KGHSH and CDR2 LQKENI. The CDR3 has 15 amino acids. Trimming took off 2 bases at V and 4 bases at J, with 12 bases between the two ends. The chain's CDR3 is CASSPVGRLNQPQHF. The CDR3 DNA reads as TGTGCCAGCTCACCAGTGGGACGACTAAATCAGCCCCAGCATTTT. The whole variable domain, filled in from reference TRBV18 and TRBJ1-5, reads NAGVMQNPRHLVRRRGQEARLRCSPMKGHSHVYWYRQLPEEGLKFMVYLQKENIIDESGMPKERFSAEFPKEGPSILRIQQVVRGDSAAYFCASSPVGRLNQPQHFGDGTRLSIL.

As to this clonotype: Germline and junction disagree at one end, which may indicate a read error. This chain joins TRBV3-1 and TRBJ2-1, with a tentative D call TRBD2 (5 bases). The CDR3 covers 15 residues. CDR1 is LGHDT, CDR2 YNNKEL, per germline (reference sequence). The CDR3 DNA sequence: TGTGCCACCAGCGAGGACTCGACGTCCTACAATGAGCAGTTCTTC. It encodes CATSEDSTSYNEQFF.

The chain is built from TRBV7-9 and TRBJ2-2; D perhaps matches TRBD2 (6 bases). Trimming pared 5 bases from V and 3 bases from J, leaving 19 bases between. The germline CDR1 and CDR2 sequences are SEHNR and FQNEAQ (reference sequence). This CDR3 has 17 amino acids. The CDR3 protein is CASSEGTLVAYTGELFF. The CDR3 nucleotides are TGTGCCAGCAGCGAAGGGACTCTGGTGGCTTACACCGGGGAGCTGTTTTTT.

This clonotype was seen once. A junction boundary mismatches the germline segment, possibly from a read error. The J gene is TRBJ1-2, the V gene TRBV7-9; D possibly corresponds to TRBD1 (5 bases). This CDR3 contains 16 residues. The germline CDR1 and CDR2 sequences are SEHNR and FQNEAQ (reference sequence). CDR3 protein: CASTLGGHAFGYGYTF. In DNA form, the CDR3 reads TGTGCCAGCACCTTAGGCGGACACGCCTTTGGCTATGGCTACACCTTC.

The V call is TRBV6-1, the J call TRBJ2-7; tentatively, D is TRBD1 or TRBD2 (5 bases each). V was trimmed by 4 bases and J by 1 base, leaving 14 bases between them. CDR1 MNHNS and CDR2 SASEGT come from the germline V gene. The CDR3 is made up of 15 amino acids. The CDR3 loop reads CASSAFGARSYEQYF. CDR3 DNA sequence: TGTGCCAGCAGTGCTTTCGGGGCAAGGTCCTACGAGCAGTACTTC.

This clonotype was seen at least ten times. The chain uses TRBV7-8 and TRBJ2-5; D is unclear. The CDR3 is 15 residues long. The germline CDR1 and CDR2 sequences are SGHVS and FQNEAQ. V was cut by 5 bases and J by 3 bases, with 16 bases left in between. CDR3 in DNA: TGTGCCAGCAGCCAAAGGGCCCCCTGGGAAGAGACCCAGTACTTC. Its protein product is CASSQRAPWEETQYF.

This clonotype was seen a few times. The chain combines TRBV14 with TRBJ1-1; D may be TRBD1 (5 bases). V lost 0 bases to trimming and J lost 5 bases, with 13 bases between them. This CDR3 has 15 residues. Germline-derived CDR1 and CDR2 are SGHDN and FVKESK. CDR3 nucleotides: TGTGCCAGCAGCCAAGATGGGGCAGGGTGGACTGAAGCTTTCTTT. This sequence encodes CASSQDGAGWTEAFF.

The chain links TRBV6-2 or TRBV6-3 to TRBJ1-5; D gene ambiguous. CDR1 and CDR2 from the germline V gene are MNHEY and SVGEGT. With 6 bases removed from V and 6 bases from J, the gap between germline ends came to 9 bases. The CDR3 has 12 amino acids. CDR3 residues: CASRTVGQPQHF. Written as DNA, the CDR3 is TGTGCCAGCAGAACCGTGGGTCAGCCCCAGCATTTT.

The V and J genes are TRBV25-1 and TRBJ1-2, with 10 positions matching TRBD1. The V gene end was trimmed by 1 base and the J gene end by 5 bases; junction bases not matched to a gene: 7. Germline V gene sequence: CDR1 MGHDK, CDR2 SYGVNS. The CDR3 is 16 amino acids. The DNA for the CDR3 is TGTGCCAGCAGTGAATTCAGTATGGGACAGGGGTATGGCTACACCTTC. This codes for CASSEFSMGQGYGYTF.